The 23 T cell receptor beta chains below were found in one sample sequenced in a study of T cell responses to AZD1222 COVID-19 vaccine. This table comes from immunoSEQ multiplex PCR, and its TCRdb copy is limited to in-frame clones, with some not included. The sample lists about 81,000 clones, about 91% occurring once. The sample consisted of peripheral blood, taken 28 days after the second AZD1222 dose. The receptors originated from an adult who received the AZD1222 COVID-19 vaccine.

The genes are TRBV10-3 and TRBJ2-7, with TRBD2 matching 8 bases. The CDR3 is 16 amino acids. Losses at the gene ends were 2 bases for V and 0 bases for J; bases not matched to a gene: 6. Germline CDR1 is ENHRY and CDR2 is SYGVKD. As DNA, the CDR3 is TGTGCCATCAGTGAGAGCGGCGGGAGGAGCTCCTACGAGCAGTACTTC. This codes for CAISESGGRSSYEQYF.

The chain is built from TRBV6-5 and TRBJ1-5; D is unresolved. The CDR3 runs to 14 residues. Trimming pared 0 bases from V and 5 bases from J, leaving 8 bases between. The germline V gene has CDR1 MNHEY and CDR2 SVGAGI. Written as DNA, the CDR3 is TGTGCCAGCAGTTACTCTCATCGGGATCAGCCCCAGCATTTT. Its translation: CASSYSHRDQPQHF.

J is TRBJ2-7 and V is TRBV28; 9 bases are shared with TRBD1. Germline CDR1 reads MDHEN; CDR2 reads SYDVKM. There are 16 residues in the CDR3. The V gene end was trimmed by 6 bases and the J gene end by 2 bases; junction bases not matched to a gene: 11. DNA for the CDR3: TGTGCCAGCAGCCTTTCGGGCGGGGACAGGGCCTACGAGCAGTACTTC. This translates into CASSLSGGDRAYEQYF.

This clone was found once. V gene TRBV10-3 combines with J gene TRBJ2-3; D is unresolved. The germline gives CDR1 ENHRY, CDR2 SYGVKD. V was trimmed by 8 bases and J by 0 bases, leaving 9 bases between them. The CDR3 contains 13 residues. This CDR3 is CAIARTSTDTQYF. Here the CDR3 DNA reads TGTGCCATCGCCAGAACTAGCACAGATACGCAGTATTTT.

The V call is TRBV28, the J call TRBJ2-7, with TRBD1 matching over 8 bases. V was clipped by 2 bases and J by 2 bases; unmatched bases: 5. The CDR3 totals 15 residues. CDR1 is MDHEN and CDR2 is SYDVKM in the germline V gene. The CDR3 sequence: CASSLGGTGPYEQYF. In DNA form, the CDR3 reads TGTGCCAGCAGTTTAGGCGGGACAGGACCCTACGAGCAGTACTTC.

The rearrangement uses TRBV11-3 and TRBJ2-7; unclear D gene. This CDR3 has 13 amino acids. V was shortened by 5 bases and J by 4 bases, with 12 bases between the two germline ends. Germline CDR1 is SGHNT and CDR2 is YENEEA. The CDR3 DNA follows: TGTGCCAGCAGCCATGACGTGGGGTACGAGCAGTACTTC. Translating it yields CASSHDVGYEQYF.

This sequence joins TRBV27 and TRBJ2-1, with TRBD2 identical over 13 bases. Trimming took 5 bases from V and 10 from J; bases not matched to a gene: 8. In germline, CDR1 is MNHEY, CDR2 SMNVEV (reference sequence). The length of the CDR3 is 15 residues. The CDR3 coding sequence is TGTGCCAGCAGTCCAGGACTAGCGGGAGTGGGGGAGCAGTTCTTC. It codes for CASSPGLAGVGEQFF.

This chain joins TRBV19 and TRBJ2-7, with D maybe TRBD2 (6 bases). Germline CDR1 is LNHDA and CDR2 is SQIVND (reference sequence). The CDR3 totals 14 residues. V shed 3 bases and J shed 0 bases, with 9 bases lying between them. Here the CDR3 reads CASSIRENSYEQYF. The CDR3 bases are TGTGCCAGTAGTATCCGGGAGAACTCCTACGAGCAGTACTTC.

The chain recombines TRBV3-1 (or the pseudogene TRBV3-2) with TRBJ1-6; 8 bases are shared with TRBD1. Losses at the gene ends were 1 base for V and 5 bases for J; bases not matched to a gene: 1. The CDR3 sequence is 15 residues long. Germline loops: CDR1 LGHDT, CDR2 YNNKEL (reference sequence). CDR3 nucleotides: TGTGCCAGCAGCCAAGGACAGGGGAATAATTCACCCCTCCACTTT. Its protein is CASSQGQGNNSPLHF.

The chain links TRBV5-4 to TRBJ2-1; TRBD2 matches 8 bases. CDR3 length equals 13 residues. Germline CDR1 SGHNT, CDR2 YYREEE (reference sequence). V shed 4 bases, J shed 6 bases, and the junction held 3 bases outside the gene matches. The chain's CDR3 is CASSPGGGNEQFF. In DNA form, the CDR3 reads TGTGCCAGCAGCCCCGGGGGGGGCAATGAGCAGTTCTTC.

V is TRBV18 and J is TRBJ1-1; D might be TRBD1 (6 bases). The CDR3 is made up of 13 amino acids. Trimming took off 5 bases at V and 3 bases at J, with 10 bases between the two ends. The germline gives CDR1 KGHSH, CDR2 LQKENI. The CDR3 region is CASSLGGDTEAFF. CDR3 coding DNA: TGTGCCAGCTCATTAGGGGGTGACACTGAAGCTTTCTTT.

With regard to this clone: One junction end does not reproduce the germline sequence, and a read error may be involved. The rearrangement links TRBV6-5 to TRBJ2-7, with D perhaps matching TRBD1 or TRBD2 (5 bases each). This CDR3 has 15 residues. Germline CDR1 and CDR2: MNHEY and SVGAGI. The CDR3 DNA is TGTGCCCGCAGTTACGGCCTGGGACGATCGGCCGAGCAGTACTTC. It yields the protein CARSYGLGRSAEQYF.

This clone was counted once. The J gene is TRBJ2-2, the V gene TRBV11-2; tentatively, D is TRBD1 or TRBD2 (6 bases each). This CDR3 has 17 amino acids. The ends were cut back, 2 bases at V and 4 bases at J, with 17 bases in the middle. Germline values: CDR1 SGHAT, CDR2 FQNNGV. CDR3 in DNA: TGTGCCAGCAGCTTATCAAGTTGGGGGGCGGCCACCGGGGAGCTGTTTTTT. As protein: CASSLSSWGAATGELFF. The entire variable domain, with the rest obtained from reference TRBV11-2 and TRBJ2-2, is as follows: EAGVAQSPRYKIIEKRQSVAFWCNPISGHATLYWYQQILGQGPKLLIQFQNNGVVDDSQLPKDRFSAERLKGVDSTLKIQPAKLEDSAVYLCASSLSSWGAATGELFFGEGSRLTVL.

This clone was seen only once. V and J are TRBV5-4 and TRBJ1-2, with D maybe TRBD1 (6 bases). V was pared by 5 bases and J by 7 bases, with 12 bases between. The CDR3 consists of 12 residues. Germline V gives CDR1 SGHNT, CDR2 YYREEE (reference sequence). CDR3 in amino acids: CASSQGLRGYTF. CDR3 bases: TGTGCCAGCAGTCAGGGGTTACGTGGCTACACCTTC.

This chain uses TRBV5-8 with TRBJ1-5; TRBD1 matches at 7 bases. Per the germline V gene, CDR1 is SGHTS and CDR2 is YDEGEE. The V segment lost 0 bases and the J segment 0 bases; nucleotides outside the gene matches: 0. The CDR3 has 15 amino acids. The CDR3 loop is CASSLEGASNQPQHF. CDR3 DNA: TGTGCCAGCAGCTTGGAGGGGGCTAGCAATCAGCCCCAGCATTTT.

The V and J genes are TRBV5-1 and TRBJ2-2, with 7 positions matching TRBD2. Germline V gene sequence: CDR1 SGHRS, CDR2 YFSETQ. This CDR3 is 14 amino acids long. J gave up 1 base and V 6 bases, and 3 bases lay outside the gene matches. CDR3 in amino acids: CASTPGGNTGELFF. The CDR3 nucleotides read TGCGCCAGCACTCCGGGGGGGAACACCGGGGAGCTGTTTTTT.

The chain uses TRBV5-4 and TRBJ2-3; 7 positions match TRBD2. Unmatched junction bases numbered 8, after V lost 4 bases and J lost 0 bases. The CDR3 length is 16 residues. Germline V gene data show CDR1 as SGHNT and CDR2 as YYREEE (reference sequence). CDR3 residues: CASSPPGRGSTDTQYF. The CDR3 coding sequence is TGTGCCAGCAGCCCCCCTGGGCGGGGGAGCACAGATACGCAGTATTTT.

The chain links TRBV18 to TRBJ2-7; D is perhaps TRBD1 or TRBD2 (5 bases each). Germline CDR1 reads KGHSH; CDR2 reads LQKENI. This CDR3 has 14 amino acids. V was cut by 5 bases and J by 3 bases, with 14 bases left in between. The CDR3 DNA reads TGTGCCAGCTCATTCGGGACGGGAAACTACGAGCAGTACTTC. Translation: CASSFGTGNYEQYF.

V gene TRBV5-4 combines with J gene TRBJ1-4; the D gene is possibly TRBD1 (5 bases). Germline V gene lookup returns CDR1 SGHNT and CDR2 YYREEE (reference sequence). The CDR3 runs 15 residues. Trimming cost V 4 bases and J 4 bases, with 14 bases left between them. The CDR3 spells CASSPTRGGNEKLFF. For the CDR3, the DNA is TGTGCCAGCAGCCCGACCCGGGGGGGTAATGAAAAACTGTTTTTT.

This clone is a singleton in its sample. V is TRBV5-4 and J is TRBJ2-2; D may be TRBD2 (5 bases). Germline assignment: CDR1 SGHNT and CDR2 YYREEE (reference sequence). V was shortened by 0 bases and J by 6 bases, with 12 bases between the two germline ends. CDR3 length: 15 residues. The CDR3: CASSLGGPGAGELFF. The DNA of the CDR3 is TGTGCCAGCAGCTTGGGAGGGCCTGGGGCCGGGGAGCTGTTTTTT.

This chain connects TRBV28 to TRBJ1-6; weak D call: TRBD1 (6 bases). Trimming removed 4 bases from V and 3 bases from J, with 10 bases in between. This CDR3 is built from 15 residues. Germline-derived CDR1 and CDR2 are MDHEN and SYDVKM. The CDR3 sequence is CASSSGQFYNSPLHF. As DNA, the CDR3 is TGTGCCAGCAGTTCCGGACAGTTCTATAATTCACCCCTCCACTTT.

V and J are TRBV7-2 and TRBJ2-1; D is ambiguous. CDR3 size: 13 residues. V lost 1 base and J lost 4, with 5 bases in between. Germline V gene lookup returns CDR1 SGHTA and CDR2 FQGNSA. CDR3 loop: CASSLVSYNEQFF. CDR3 nucleotides: TGTGCCAGCAGCTTAGTCTCTTACAATGAGCAGTTCTTC.

V is TRBV4-1 and J is TRBJ2-7, with D tentatively TRBD1 (5 bases). V dropped 2 bases and J dropped 3 bases, with 14 bases sitting between them. The CDR3 sequence is 15 residues long. Germline V gene lookup returns CDR1 MGHRA and CDR2 YSYEKL. The CDR3 coding sequence is TGCGCCAGCAGCCAAACCCCCCAGGGTGTCTACGAGCAGTACTTC. Its translation: CASSQTPQGVYEQYF.